These 14 T cell receptor beta chains were all obtained from the same sample, sequenced in a study of technical replicates of blood from a few donors (dated by TCRdb to about 2017). Library creation used the immunoSEQ multiplex PCR assay. TCRdb provides this immuneACCESS table in a form limited to in-frame rearrangements. Some clones are lacking; in checked studies, under half of them reflect an unresolved V gene, and why the rest are absent is not known. In all, the sample holds over 30,000 clones, and about 92% of those were seen once. The ten largest clonotypes hold approximately 4% of the sample. What was sequenced was PBMCs. All receptors derive from a human donor in good health. Some clones in this sample may be carry-over from other donors' samples.

The J gene is TRBJ2-2, the V gene TRBV2; 7 bases are shared with TRBD1. V lost 5 bases, J lost 3 bases, and 12 bases stayed unmatched. This CDR3 region has 17 residues. Germline V gene sequence: CDR1 SNHLY, CDR2 FYNNEI. For the CDR3, the DNA is TGTGCCAGCAGTAAGGACAGGTTCAGCTCGGACACCGGGGAGCTGTTTTTT. This translates into CASSKDRFSSDTGELFF.

V and J are TRBV30 and TRBJ1-5; weak D call: TRBD1 (5 bases). This CDR3 spans 14 amino acids. V was shortened by 1 base and J by 6 bases, with 13 bases between the two germline ends. The germline CDR1 and CDR2 sequences are GTSNPN and SVGIG (reference sequence). The CDR3 loop is CAWSEQVQRQPQHF. In DNA, the CDR3 is TGTGCCTGGAGTGAACAGGTTCAACGTCAGCCCCAGCATTTT.

The chain links TRBV5-4 to TRBJ2-1, with TRBD2 identical over 13 bases. V shed 4 bases and J 4 bases; nucleotides not matched to a gene: 2. There are 15 residues in the CDR3. The germline CDR1 and CDR2 sequences are SGHNT and YYREEE (reference sequence). The CDR3 coding sequence is TGTGCCAGCAGCCGGACTAGCGGGGGTTACAATGAGCAGTTCTTC. Protein: CASSRTSGGYNEQFF.

V and J are TRBV7-9 and TRBJ2-1; 9 bases agree with TRBD2. Trimming removed 4 bases from V and 9 bases from J; junction bases left unmatched: 10. There are 15 residues in the CDR3. Germline values: CDR1 SEHNR, CDR2 FQNEAQ (reference sequence). The CDR3 DNA is TGTGCCAGCAGCTCTACAATGGGACTAGCTATTGAGCAGTTCTTC. Protein sequence: CASSSTMGLAIEQFF.

The chain recombines TRBV15 with TRBJ2-5; TRBD1 aligns across 7 bases. This CDR3 has 15 amino acids. Germline V gene lookup returns CDR1 LNHNV and CDR2 YYDKDF (reference sequence). Germline trimming cut 2 bases from V and 5 bases from J; bases unmatched to any gene: 8. The CDR3 coding sequence is TGTGCCACCAGCAGATCCGGACAGGATGAGGAGACCCAGTACTTC. It codes for CATSRSGQDEETQYF.

This chain uses TRBV5-4 with TRBJ2-1; 13 bases map to TRBD2. This CDR3 region has 16 residues. J gave up 6 bases and V 4 bases, and 7 bases lay outside the gene matches. Germline V gene lookup returns CDR1 SGHNT and CDR2 YYREEE (reference sequence). The CDR3: CASSVTRLAGGNEQFF. The DNA of the CDR3 is TGTGCCAGCAGCGTGACCCGACTAGCGGGGGGCAATGAGCAGTTCTTC.

CDR3 DNA sequence: TGTGCCTGGAGTGTAATAGGTCGGGATCTAACCTACGAGCAGTACTTC. This codes for CAWSVIGRDLTYEQYF. The genes are TRBV30 and TRBJ2-7, with D possibly being TRBD2 (5 bases). CDR1 GTSNPN and CDR2 SVGIG come from the germline V gene (reference sequence). Trimming shortened V by 0 bases and J by 2 bases, and 17 bases separated the two germline ends. The CDR3 has 16 amino acids.

The chain is built from TRBV27 and TRBJ2-1; the match to TRBD2 covers 12 bases. There are 16 residues in the CDR3. From germline, CDR1 is MNHEY and CDR2 SMNVEV (reference sequence). V shed 2 bases, J shed 14 bases, and the junction held 13 bases outside the gene matches. The CDR3 region is CASSLQSSGRARIEFF. In DNA, the CDR3 is TGTGCCAGCAGTTTACAGTCTAGCGGGAGGGCCCGGATCGAGTTCTTC.

The chain recombines TRBV10-2 with TRBJ2-7; D is possibly TRBD1 (6 bases). CDR1 is WSHSY, CDR2 SAAADI, per germline. Trimming cost V 3 bases and J 6 bases, with 9 bases left between them. The CDR3 is 12 residues long. CDR3 DNA: TGCGCCAGCAGTGATTTAGGGGGCGAGCAGTACTTC. This gives the protein CASSDLGGEQYF.

The rearrangement uses TRBV5-6 and TRBJ1-2; D gene unclear. The CDR3 loop spans 14 amino acids. CDR1 and CDR2 from the germline V gene are SGHDT and YYEEEE. V lost 3 bases to trimming and J lost 10 bases, with 19 bases between them. CDR3 coding DNA: TGTGCCAGCAGCTCGACCGGGGAGTTCAATCTCTACACCTTC. It yields the protein CASSSTGEFNLYTF.

The CDR3 DNA follows: TGTGCCAGCTCACCGGGAGGGGGTGGAACTGAAGCTTTCTTT. The encoded protein is CASSPGGGGTEAFF. The chain joins TRBV18 to TRBJ1-1; D might be TRBD1 (6 bases). The CDR3 sequence is 14 residues long. Germline CDR1 and CDR2: KGHSH and LQKENI. V was cut by 3 bases and J by 5 bases, with 13 bases left in between.

The V gene is TRBV6-6, the J gene TRBJ2-5; TRBD2 agrees at 10 bases. Germline values: CDR1 MNHNY, CDR2 SVGAGI (reference sequence). The CDR3 is made up of 14 amino acids. V dropped 2 bases and J dropped 5; count of bases not matched to a gene: 2. The DNA of the CDR3 is TGTGCCAGCAGTTACCTAGCGGGAGCGGAGACCCAGTACTTC. Translation: CASSYLAGAETQYF.

This sequence joins TRBV6-1 and TRBJ1-2; 9 nucleotides line up with TRBD1. Per the germline V gene, CDR1 is MNHNS and CDR2 is SASEGT. J gave up 6 bases and V 2 bases, and 1 base lay outside the gene matches. This CDR3 contains 13 residues. As DNA, the CDR3 is TGTGCCAGCAGTGAAAGGGACAGGGATGGCTACACCTTC. It specifies CASSERDRDGYTF.

This clone was seen only once. This rearrangement joins TRBV20-1 to TRBJ2-7, with D possibly TRBD1 on 5 matching bases. Trimming took 6 bases from V and 3 from J, leaving 9 bases between them. Per germline, CDR1 DFQATT and CDR2 SNEGSKA (reference sequence). There are 11 residues in the CDR3. The CDR3 is CSATDIYEQYF. The CDR3 bases are TGCAGTGCCACGGACATCTACGAGCAGTACTTC.